This is a list of T cell receptor beta chains from one sample in a study of T cells expressing NK-cell markers. Using the 5' RACE reads, TCRdb records one entry per CDR3 protein without DNA. This table holds about 160,000 distinct CDR3 sequences. The source material was blood T cells: a sorted CD56 or NKG2C T cell subset, CD4+ or CD8+ T cells, or bulk PBMC T cells (not recorded which). These receptors originate from a woman between 18 and 69 years old in good health. The CDR3 runs from the conserved cysteine through the conserved F or W.

J gene	V gene	CDR3 protein
TRBJ2-1	TRBV6-4	CATRGGLGEQFF
TRBJ2-5	TRBV15	CATSRAYGLASETQYF
TRBJ2-2	TRBV6-1	CASSEGLAGVGELFF
TRBJ2-6	TRBV5-1	CASSPGQGDGANVLTF
TRBJ2-5	TRBV4-1	CASSQPHEGEGETQYF
TRBJ1-3	TRBV5-1	CASSPGQRNTIYF
TRBJ2-5	TRBV3-1	CASSPVPPTRQETQYF
TRBJ2-1	TRBV5-4	CASRPLAGGSSYNEQFF
TRBJ2-2	TRBV7-8	CASSLGGGGRTGELFF
TRBJ1-1	TRBV25-1	CASIERGRAFF
TRBJ1-1	TRBV7-3	CASSSQGTTEAFF
TRBJ2-3	TRBV5-1	CASSLAGGAGDTQYF
TRBJ2-6	TRBV20-1	CSARSPSYSSGANVLTF
TRBJ1-2	TRBV21-1	CASSNTVTYGYTF
TRBJ2-5	TRBV5-1	CASSLSGQETQYF
TRBJ1-2	TRBV20-1	CSERLNYGYTF
TRBJ2-1	TRBV10-3	CATSQVPYNEQFF
TRBJ2-1	TRBV6-1	CASRLADYNEQFF
TRBJ2-2	TRBV9	CASGGIAGPRAAGELFF
TRBJ2-3	TRBV30	CAWVLAGGTDTQYF
TRBJ2-5	TRBV3-1	CASSLGTSGSWQETQYF
TRBJ1-1	TRBV15	CATSAQGAHNEAFF
TRBJ2-1	TRBV2	CASSERGVNEQFF
TRBJ2-5	TRBV20-1	CSARSGTEETQYF
TRBJ2-5	TRBV7-9	CASSSAGQNRETQYF
TRBJ2-1	TRBV5-1	CASSFSRESSYNEQFF
TRBJ2-2	TRBV29-1	CSVEALGFRNTGELFF
TRBJ2-7	TRBV18	CASSPSGSDEQYF
TRBJ2-5	TRBV4-1	CASSQESDFPGTQYF
TRBJ2-3	TRBV29-1	CSARGTDTQYF
TRBJ2-2	TRBV12-3/TRBV12-4	CASSDRGRNTGELFF
TRBJ2-1	TRBV25-1	CASSEATSGRIHEQFF
TRBJ2-1	TRBV7-9	CASSFLAGVYNEQFF